What follows are 20 T cell receptor beta chains derived from one specimen sequenced in a study of Graves' ophthalmopathy and Graves' hyperthyroidism. The TCR beta CDR3 regions underwent amplification from RNA transcripts. The first round was an RT-PCR with HTBI primers, and the second round was a multiplex PCR. TCRdb passed the multiplex PCR reads through MiXCR, listing each CDR3 protein once. The repertoire has about 1.1 million distinct CDR3 sequences, about 38% of them found once; the top ten carry approximately 12%. Sequenced: peripheral blood or thyroid tissue (not recorded which). These receptors came from an adult man with Graves' hyperthyroidism.

The chain joins TRBV7-2 to TRBJ2-7, with 9 bases lining up with TRBD1. The V gene's germline CDR1 is SGHTA and CDR2 FQGNSA. The CDR3 is made up of 11 amino acids. Unmatched junction bases numbered 0, after V lost 3 bases and J lost 9 bases. CDR3 in DNA: TGTGCCAGCAGCTTGGACAGGGGGCAGTACTTC. Its translation is CASSLDRGQYF.

V usage is TRBV7-9 and J usage is TRBJ2-5; TRBD1 might be the D (5 bases). The CDR3 contains 18 residues. The germline gives CDR1 SEHNR, CDR2 FQNEAQ (reference sequence). The V end lost 5 bases, the J end lost 5 bases, and 27 bases lay between the germline ends. The CDR3 spells CASSRWAGNVNTGETQYF. DNA for the CDR3: TGTGCCAGCAGCAGATGGGCAGGGAACGTGAACACCGGGGAGACCCAGTACTTC.

In the case of this clonotype: This sequence may be a read error, since a much larger clone differs from it by one base. The chain recombines TRBV20-1 with TRBJ2-5, with TRBD1 as a possible D gene (6 bases). The CDR3 length is 13 residues. From germline, CDR1 is DFQATT and CDR2 SNEGSKA (reference sequence). Between the trimmed V and J ends, which lost 0 bases and 9 bases, there was a span of 14 bases. For the CDR3, the DNA is TGCAGTGCTAGAGATCCAGGGGTGGAGGCCCAGTACTTC. Translating it yields CSARDPGVEAQYF.

The chain carries TRBV9 and TRBJ2-2, with 12 bases matching TRBD1. The CDR3 loop spans 19 amino acids. V lost 1 base, J lost 3 bases, and 10 bases stayed unmatched. Germline V gene lookup returns CDR1 SGDLS and CDR2 YYNGEE. The CDR3 DNA is TGTGCCAGCAGCGTATTGCCGGGACAGGGGGCAACGGACACCGGGGAGCTGTTTTTT. This translates into CASSVLPGQGATDTGELFF.

Remarks on this clonotype: One end of the junction fails to match germline, which may point to a read error. The genes are TRBV5-1 and TRBJ2-7; D is unresolved. This CDR3 spans 18 amino acids. The germline V gene has CDR1 SGHRS and CDR2 YFSETQ. The chain's CDR3 is CASSSTAHPSSGLGEQYF. The CDR3 DNA reads TGTGCCAGCAGCTCCACCGCCCATCCTAGTTCGGGCCTGGGCGAGCAGTACTTC.

This clonotype came up many times. This sequence joins TRBV15 and TRBJ2-5; D ambiguous. Trimming cost V 1 base and J 3 bases, with 12 bases left between them. The CDR3 totals 15 residues. CDR1 is LNHNV and CDR2 is YYDKDF in the germline V gene (reference sequence). CDR3 nucleotides: TGTGCCACCAGCAGAGTAGTGCAAGGAGAAGAGACCCAGTACTTC. Protein product: CATSRVVQGEETQYF. Complete variable domain (other parts from reference TRBV15 and TRBJ2-5): DAMVIQNPRYQVTQFGKPVTLSCSQTLNHNVMYWYQQKSSQAPKLLFHYYDKDFNNEADTPDNFQSRRPNTSFCFLDIRSPGLGDTAMYLCATSRVVQGEETQYFGPGTRLLVL.

This clonotype was seen more than once but under ten times. The chain employs TRBV9 and TRBJ2-7; D gene ambiguous. CDR3 length equals 16 residues. Germline V gene data show CDR1 as SGDLS and CDR2 as YYNGEE. Trimming took off 0 bases at V and 6 bases at J, with 19 bases between the two ends. CDR3 nucleotides: TGTGCCAGCAGCGTAGGATCCGGCAACGGACCAAGCGAGCAGTACTTC. It specifies CASSVGSGNGPSEQYF.

This clonotype came up once. The junction differs from germline at one of its ends, possibly a read error. This chain joins TRBV19 and TRBJ2-7; no reliable D call. Germline V gene data show CDR1 as LNHDA and CDR2 as SQIVND (reference sequence). This CDR3 has 13 residues. The chain's CDR3 is CASSIVQSDERYF. The CDR3 DNA reads as TGTGCCAGTAGTATAGTCCAATCCGACGAGCGGTACTTC.

This clonotype was detected ten times or more. V usage is TRBV25-1 and J usage is TRBJ1-6; no clear D gene. In germline, CDR1 is MGHDK, CDR2 SYGVNS. V was shortened by 3 bases and J by 3 bases, with 9 bases between the two germline ends. The CDR3 sequence is 15 residues long. In DNA form, the CDR3 reads TGTGCCAGCAGTGATGCAGGTCTCTATAATTCACCCCTCCACTTT. Translated: CASSDAGLYNSPLHF.

This clonotype was seen ten or more times. The chain links TRBV5-1 to TRBJ2-2, with a possible D match to TRBD2 (6 bases). Trimming shortened V by 4 bases and J by 3 bases, and 13 bases separated the two germline ends. Germline lookup yields CDR1 SGHRS and CDR2 YFSETQ. The CDR3 length is 15 residues. CDR3 sequence (DNA): TGCGCCAGCAGCCAGACGGGAGCGGACACCGGGGAGCTGTTTTTT. Its translation: CASSQTGADTGELFF. The whole variable domain, remainder taken from reference TRBV5-1 and TRBJ2-2, is KAGVTQTPRYLIKTRGQQVTLSCSPISGHRSVSWYQQTPGQGLQFLFEYFSETQRNKGNFPGRFSGRQFSNSRSEMNVSTLELGDSALYLCASSQTGADTGELFFGEGSRLTVL.

To note about this clonotype: One end of the junction is discordant with germline, which a read error may explain. The chain links TRBV10-2 to TRBJ1-2, with D uncertain. This CDR3 has 15 residues. Germline V gene lookup returns CDR1 WSHSY and CDR2 SAAADI. The chain's CDR3 is CASSFDGRPRNGYTF. CDR3 in DNA: TGTGCCAGCAGCTTTGATGGACGTCCCAGGAATGGCTACACCTTC.

This chain links TRBV10-3 with TRBJ1-1; 7 nucleotides agree with TRBD1. The germline CDR1 and CDR2 sequences are ENHRY and SYGVKD. CDR3 size: 14 residues. V dropped 4 bases and J dropped 2; count of bases not matched to a gene: 4. CDR3 bases: TGTGCCATCAGTGCCCGGACAGGTAACACTGAAGCTTTCTTT. Translation gives CAISARTGNTEAFF.

This chain uses TRBV15 with TRBJ2-3; 7 nucleotides align to TRBD2. V trimming: 4 bases; J trimming: 7 bases; junction bases outside the gene matches: 8. The germline CDR1 and CDR2 sequences are LNHNV and YYDKDF (reference sequence). The CDR3 runs 14 residues. In DNA, the CDR3 is TGTGCCACCAGCAAGCGGGACTTGGGCCATACGCAGTATTTT. This encodes CATSKRDLGHTQYF.

This clonotype was seen a few times. The rearrangement uses TRBV7-9 and TRBJ1-2; tentative D call: TRBD1 (6 bases). Germline V CDR1 and CDR2: SEHNR, FQNEAQ (reference sequence). The CDR3 consists of 13 residues. V was shortened by 2 bases and J by 6 bases, with 10 bases between the two germline ends. For the CDR3, the DNA is TGTGCCAGCAGCTTAAACCCAGGGGATGGCTACACCTTC. Its protein is CASSLNPGDGYTF. The variable domain in full, with the rest retrieved from reference TRBV7-9 and TRBJ1-2, is DTGVSQNPRHKITKRGQNVTFRCDPISEHNRLYWYRQTLGQGPEFLTYFQNEAQLEKSRLLSDRFSAERPKGSFSTLEIQRTEQGDSAMYLCASSLNPGDGYTFGSGTRLTVV.

This clonotype has only a few counts. The chain recombines TRBV15 with TRBJ2-5; D not resolved. V was shortened by 1 base and J by 5 bases, with 11 bases between the two germline ends. Germline CDR1 reads LNHNV; CDR2 reads YYDKDF (reference sequence). This CDR3 spans 14 amino acids. The CDR3 sequence is CATSRVRRSETQYF. The DNA for the CDR3 is TGTGCCACCAGCAGAGTTAGGCGTAGTGAGACCCAGTACTTC.

This clonotype was detected a few times. The J gene is TRBJ2-5, the V gene TRBV12-3 or TRBV12-4; TRBD2 is a possible D gene (6 bases). Trimming pared 6 bases from V and 5 bases from J, leaving 16 bases between. The CDR3 covers 14 residues. This CDR3 reads CASSAPGLKETQYF. In DNA, the CDR3 is TGTGCCAGCAGCGCCCCGGGACTTAAGGAGACCCAGTACTTC.

This clonotype was counted many times. This chain links TRBV2 with TRBJ1-2; 8 nucleotides line up with TRBD1. Germline loops: CDR1 SNHLY, CDR2 FYNNEI. With 4 bases clipped from V and 4 bases from J, the junction kept 8 bases outside the gene matches. The CDR3 totals 15 residues. CDR3 DNA sequence: TGTGCCAGCAGTGCGTCTCAGGGGGCTAGCTATGGCTACACCTTC. This translates into CASSASQGASYGYTF.

The chain carries TRBV30 and TRBJ1-2; perhaps TRBD1 as D (6 bases). The CDR3 runs 14 residues. V was clipped by 2 bases and J by 8 bases, with 18 bases between them. Germline values: CDR1 GTSNPN, CDR2 SVGIG (reference sequence). The CDR3 DNA sequence: TGTGCCTGGAGTCCGAAACAGGGTAGGGGAGGCTACACCTTC. This sequence encodes CAWSPKQGRGGYTF.

This clonotype was seen at least ten times. The chain links TRBV10-3 to TRBJ2-7, with TRBD2 as a possible D gene (5 bases). This CDR3 is built from 13 residues. Germline lookup yields CDR1 ENHRY and CDR2 SYGVKD. Trimming cost V 3 bases and J 5 bases, with 11 bases left between them. The CDR3 protein is CAISELGSDEQYF. For the CDR3, the DNA is TGTGCCATCAGTGAATTAGGGAGCGACGAGCAGTACTTC.

This chain joins TRBV20-1 and TRBJ1-5; possibly TRBD1 for D (5 bases). Trimming took 1 base from V and 0 from J, leaving 10 bases between them. The CDR3 contains 15 residues. Germline V gives CDR1 DFQATT, CDR2 SNEGSKA (reference sequence). Here the CDR3 reads CSARGTLGSNQPQHF. The CDR3 DNA sequence: TGCAGTGCTAGAGGGACACTAGGTAGCAATCAGCCCCAGCATTTT.